The 13 T cell receptor beta chains below were found in one sample sequenced in a study of T cell changes during pregnancy in multiple sclerosis. Profiling relied on immunoSEQ multiplex PCR, and the TCRdb table lists in-frame clones only, not all of them. The data hold approximately 70,000 clones, with 91% observed a single time. This specimen was peripheral blood, taken in the third trimester of pregnancy. These receptors were obtained from a female donor in good health, enrolled as a control in a pregnancy study.

The V and J genes are TRBV28 and TRBJ1-6; the D gene is possibly TRBD1 (5 bases). Germline V gene sequence: CDR1 MDHEN, CDR2 SYDVKM. This CDR3 region has 15 residues. V lost 4 bases, J lost 10 bases, and 17 bases lay in between. The CDR3 spells CASSSPSGARSPLHF. CDR3 in DNA: TGTGCCAGCAGTTCCCCTAGCGGGGCGAGGTCACCCCTCCACTTT.

The sample holds a few counts of this clone. This sequence joins TRBV6-5 and TRBJ1-6; 11 positions match TRBD1. This CDR3 contains 14 residues. From germline, CDR1 is MNHEY and CDR2 SVGAGI. V gave up 5 bases and J gave up 9 bases; unmatched junction bases: 3. The CDR3 spells CASSLGQGVSPLHF. The CDR3 DNA follows: TGTGCCAGCAGTCTGGGACAGGGGGTTTCACCCCTCCACTTT.

The J gene is TRBJ2-2, the V gene TRBV11-2, with D perhaps matching TRBD2 (5 bases). Trimming pared 5 bases from V and 7 bases from J, leaving 11 bases between. The CDR3 has 13 residues. Per the germline V gene, CDR1 is SGHAT and CDR2 is FQNNGV. The CDR3 loop reads CASSRGRNGELFF. As DNA, the CDR3 is TGTGCCAGCAGCCGCGGGCGGAACGGGGAGCTGTTTTTT.

The chain links TRBV7-8 to TRBJ2-2; a weak D match, TRBD2 (5 bases). The CDR3 consists of 16 residues. Trimming pared 4 bases from V and 11 bases from J, leaving 23 bases between. CDR1 and CDR2 (germline): SGHVS, FQNEAQ. CDR3: CASSSPNRLTRGELFF. Written as DNA, the CDR3 is TGTGCCAGCAGCTCCCCTAATAGACTCACCCGGGGAGAGCTGTTTTTT.

This sequence joins TRBV7-9 and TRBJ2-2; weak D call: TRBD2 (5 bases). The CDR3 runs to 14 residues. The V end lost 2 bases, the J end lost 3 bases, and 7 bases lay between the germline ends. From germline, CDR1 is SEHNR and CDR2 FQNEAQ (reference sequence). This chain's CDR3 is CASSLSRDTGELFF. DNA of the CDR3: TGTGCCAGCAGCTTATCGAGGGACACCGGGGAGCTGTTTTTT.

The chain joins TRBV2 to TRBJ2-7; D might be TRBD2 (5 bases). With 2 bases removed from V and 4 bases from J, the gap between germline ends came to 15 bases. Germline V gene sequence: CDR1 SNHLY, CDR2 FYNNEI. The CDR3 spans 15 residues. The CDR3 DNA reads as TGTGCCAGCAGTGAAAGGTCCGGGGTCCCTTACGAGCAGTACTTC. It translates to CASSERSGVPYEQYF.

The chain joins TRBV28 to TRBJ1-3, with D tentatively TRBD1 (5 bases). Germline V gives CDR1 MDHEN, CDR2 SYDVKM. The CDR3 is 15 amino acids. Trimming pared 7 bases from V and 0 bases from J, leaving 13 bases between. CDR3 loop: CASIGGTGSGNTIYF. The CDR3, as DNA: TGTGCCAGCATCGGAGGGACCGGCTCTGGAAACACCATATATTTT.

The chain links TRBV19 to TRBJ1-2; weak D call: TRBD1 (5 bases). V was cut by 10 bases and J by 8 bases, with 23 bases left in between. Per germline, CDR1 LNHDA and CDR2 SQIVND (reference sequence). This CDR3 is built from 14 residues. CDR3 sequence: CATRRQSDREGYTF. The CDR3 nucleotides read TGTGCCACCCGTAGACAGTCCGATCGGGAGGGCTACACCTTC.

The chain joins TRBV28 to TRBJ1-6; TRBD1 matches 9 bases. From germline, CDR1 is MDHEN and CDR2 SYDVKM. With V trimmed by 6 bases and J by 6 bases, 3 bases remained unmatched. This CDR3 region has 14 residues. The CDR3 sequence is CASRTGGSNSPLHF. The CDR3 coding sequence is TGTGCCAGCAGGACAGGGGGTTCTAATTCACCCCTCCACTTT.

This chain joins TRBV19 and TRBJ1-1, with 9 bases lining up with TRBD1. Germline CDR1 reads LNHDA; CDR2 reads SQIVND (reference sequence). V lost 6 bases to trimming and J lost 1 base; unmatched junction nucleotides: 15. This CDR3 is 18 amino acids long. The DNA of the CDR3 is TGTGCCAGTAGCCCCCTTTTAGGACAGGGGAGTGAGAACACTGAAGCTTTCTTT. Its protein is CASSPLLGQGSENTEAFF.

This chain joins TRBV5-1 and TRBJ2-7, with 9 bases that match TRBD2. The V segment lost 1 base and the J segment 4 bases; nucleotides outside the gene matches: 3. The germline CDR1 and CDR2 sequences are SGHRS and YFSETQ. The CDR3 is 14 residues long. The CDR3 protein is CASSLFSGRYEQYF. Written as DNA, the CDR3 is TGCGCCAGCAGCTTGTTTAGCGGGAGATACGAGCAGTACTTC. Full variable domain (missing parts from reference TRBV5-1 and TRBJ2-7): KAGVTQTPRYLIKTRGQQVTLSCSPISGHRSVSWYQQTPGQGLQFLFEYFSETQRNKGNFPGRFSGRQFSNSRSEMNVSTLELGDSALYLCASSLFSGRYEQYFGPGTRLTVT.

The genes are TRBV19 and TRBJ1-4, with TRBD1 identical over 9 bases. Germline lookup yields CDR1 LNHDA and CDR2 SQIVND (reference sequence). The CDR3 loop spans 13 amino acids. V dropped 3 bases and J dropped 9; count of bases not matched to a gene: 2. CDR3 protein: CASSIGTGKKLFF. CDR3 nucleotides: TGTGCCAGTAGTATCGGGACAGGGAAAAAACTGTTTTTT.

The gene calls are TRBV7-9 and TRBJ1-1; D unclear. The CDR3 is 16 residues long. Trimming left V 0 bases short and J 4 bases short, with 15 bases between. Germline V CDR1 and CDR2: SEHNR, FQNEAQ (reference sequence). CDR3 DNA sequence: TGTGCCAGCAGCTTAGCCGGAGGACCCCTCGGCACTGAAGCTTTCTTT. It codes for CASSLAGGPLGTEAFF. The full variable domain, completed using reference TRBV7-9 and TRBJ1-1, is DTGVSQNPRHKITKRGQNVTFRCDPISEHNRLYWYRQTLGQGPEFLTYFQNEAQLEKSRLLSDRFSAERPKGSFSTLEIQRTEQGDSAMYLCASSLAGGPLGTEAFFGQGTRLTVV.